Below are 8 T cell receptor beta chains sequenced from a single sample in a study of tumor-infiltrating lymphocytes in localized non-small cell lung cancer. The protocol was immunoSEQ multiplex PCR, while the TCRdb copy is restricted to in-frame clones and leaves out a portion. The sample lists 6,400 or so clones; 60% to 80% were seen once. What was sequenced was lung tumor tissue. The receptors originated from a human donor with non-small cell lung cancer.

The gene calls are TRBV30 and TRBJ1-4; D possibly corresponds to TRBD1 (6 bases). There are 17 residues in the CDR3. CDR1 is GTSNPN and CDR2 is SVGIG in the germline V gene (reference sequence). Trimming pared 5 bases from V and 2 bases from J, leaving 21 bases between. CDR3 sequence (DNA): TGTGCCTGGGGCCCCACTACATACAGGGCTACTAATGAAAAACTGTTTTTT. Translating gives CAWGPTTYRATNEKLFF.

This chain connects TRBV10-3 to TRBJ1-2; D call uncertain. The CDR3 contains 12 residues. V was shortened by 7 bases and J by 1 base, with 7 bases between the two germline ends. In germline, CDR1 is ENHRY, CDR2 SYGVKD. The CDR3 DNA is TGTGCCATCATGGATAATAACTATGGCTACACCTTC. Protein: CAIMDNNYGYTF.

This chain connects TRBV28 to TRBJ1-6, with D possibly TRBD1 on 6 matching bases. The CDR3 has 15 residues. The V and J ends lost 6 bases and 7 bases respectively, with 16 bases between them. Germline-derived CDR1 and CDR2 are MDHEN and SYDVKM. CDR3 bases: TGTGCCAGCAGCACCGTGACAGGCCGAAATTCACCCCTCCACTTT. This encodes CASSTVTGRNSPLHF.

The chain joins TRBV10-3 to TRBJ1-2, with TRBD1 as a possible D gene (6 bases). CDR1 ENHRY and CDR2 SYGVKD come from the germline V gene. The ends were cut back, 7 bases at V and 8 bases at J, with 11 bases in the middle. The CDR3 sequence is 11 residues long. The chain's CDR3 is CAITEGGGYTF. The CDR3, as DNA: TGTGCCATCACCGAGGGGGGCGGCTACACCTTC.

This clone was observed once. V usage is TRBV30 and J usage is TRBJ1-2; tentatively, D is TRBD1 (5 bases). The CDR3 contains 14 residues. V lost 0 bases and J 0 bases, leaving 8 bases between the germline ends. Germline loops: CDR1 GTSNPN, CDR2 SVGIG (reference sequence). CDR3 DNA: TGTGCCTGGAGTGTTAGGGGACCTAACTATGGCTACACCTTC. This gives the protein CAWSVRGPNYGYTF. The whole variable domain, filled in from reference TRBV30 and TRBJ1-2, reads SQTIHQWPATLVQPVGSPLSLECTVEGTSNPNLYWYRQAAGRGLQLLFYSVGIGQISSEVPQNLSASRPQDRQFILSSKKLLLSDSGFYLCAWSVRGPNYGYTFGSGTRLTVV.

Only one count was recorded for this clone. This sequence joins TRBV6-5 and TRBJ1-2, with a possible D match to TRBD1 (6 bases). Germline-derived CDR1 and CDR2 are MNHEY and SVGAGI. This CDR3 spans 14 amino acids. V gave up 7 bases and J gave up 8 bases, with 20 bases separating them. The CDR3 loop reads CASNLNGGGNGYTF. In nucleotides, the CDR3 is TGTGCCAGCAATCTTAACGGAGGGGGAAACGGCTACACCTTC.

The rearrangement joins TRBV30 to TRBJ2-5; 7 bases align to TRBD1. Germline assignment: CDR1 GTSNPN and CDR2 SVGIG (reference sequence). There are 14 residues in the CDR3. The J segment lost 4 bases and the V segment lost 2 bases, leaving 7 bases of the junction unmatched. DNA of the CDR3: TGTGCCTGGAGTTACAGGGGTCGGGGAGAGACCCAGTACTTC. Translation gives CAWSYRGRGETQYF. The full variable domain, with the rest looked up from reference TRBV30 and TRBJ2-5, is SQTIHQWPATLVQPVGSPLSLECTVEGTSNPNLYWYRQAAGRGLQLLFYSVGIGQISSEVPQNLSASRPQDRQFILSSKKLLLSDSGFYLCAWSYRGRGETQYFGPGTRLLVL.

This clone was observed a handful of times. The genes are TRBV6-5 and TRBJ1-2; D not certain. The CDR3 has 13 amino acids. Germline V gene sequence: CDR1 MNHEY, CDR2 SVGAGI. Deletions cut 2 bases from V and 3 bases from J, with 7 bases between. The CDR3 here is CASSYAGDYGYTF. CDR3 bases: TGTGCCAGCAGTTACGCCGGGGACTATGGCTACACCTTC.